This T cell receptor (beta chain) is drawn from a study of glioma-infiltrating T cells. Turning to the study itself: Low-grade gliomas were grade II; glioblastomas were grade IV at initial diagnosis. Presurgical dexamethasone in glioma patients lasted six or fewer days.

The CDR3 loop spans 17 amino acids. Germline CDR1 LGHNA, CDR2 YSLEER. V lost 1 base and J lost 0, with 15 bases in between. Study-level points and caveats: A blood CDR3 motif signature was depleted in highly divergent patients. Tissue-blood divergence was below expectation in non-neoplastic patients, above in gliomas.

In the case of this clonotype: The antigen remains unidentified.

Using RNA template, CDR3s of TCR alpha and beta were amplified with iRepertoire arm-PCR. From the multiplex PCR reads, TCRdb called clonotypes with MiXCR, one entry per CDR3 protein. The sample lists around 390,000 distinct CDR3 sequences, roughly 41% occurring once. V and J are TRBV4-3 and TRBJ1-2; D gene uncertain. Sequences were obtained from glioma tissue, nonneoplastic brain tissue, or PBMCs (not recorded which). The source of this sequence is a human donor with low-grade glioma or glioblastoma, undergoing nonglioma brain surgery, or in good health (not recorded which). In nucleotides, the CDR3 is TGCGCCAGCAGCCAAGGAGCGACGGGCCCCTCTAACTATGGCTACACCTTC. Its protein is CASSQGATGPSNYGYTF.